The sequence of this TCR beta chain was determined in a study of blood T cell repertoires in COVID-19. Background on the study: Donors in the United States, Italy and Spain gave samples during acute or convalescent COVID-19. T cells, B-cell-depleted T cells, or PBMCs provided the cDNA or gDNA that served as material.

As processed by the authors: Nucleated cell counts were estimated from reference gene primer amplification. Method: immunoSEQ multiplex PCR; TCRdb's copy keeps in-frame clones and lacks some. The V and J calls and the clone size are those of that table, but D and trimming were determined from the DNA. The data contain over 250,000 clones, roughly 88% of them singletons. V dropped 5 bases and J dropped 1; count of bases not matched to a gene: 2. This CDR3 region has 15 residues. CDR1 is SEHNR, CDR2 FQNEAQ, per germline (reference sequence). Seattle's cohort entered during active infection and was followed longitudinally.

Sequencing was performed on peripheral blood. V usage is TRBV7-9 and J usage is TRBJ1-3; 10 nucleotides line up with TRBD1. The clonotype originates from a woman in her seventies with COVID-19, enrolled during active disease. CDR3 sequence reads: CASSRTGGSGNTIYF. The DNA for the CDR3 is TGTGCCAGCAGCCGGACAGGGGGATCTGGAAACACCATATATTTT.